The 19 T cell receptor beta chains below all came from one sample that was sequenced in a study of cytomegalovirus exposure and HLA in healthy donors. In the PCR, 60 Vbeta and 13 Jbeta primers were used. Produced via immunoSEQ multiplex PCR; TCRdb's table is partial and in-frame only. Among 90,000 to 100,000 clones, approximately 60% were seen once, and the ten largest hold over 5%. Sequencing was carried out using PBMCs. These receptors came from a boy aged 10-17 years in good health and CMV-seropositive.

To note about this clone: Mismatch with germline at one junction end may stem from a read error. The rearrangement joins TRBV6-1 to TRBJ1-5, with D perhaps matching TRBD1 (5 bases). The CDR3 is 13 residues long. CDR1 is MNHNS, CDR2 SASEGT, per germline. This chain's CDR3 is CASSYTGPWPQNF. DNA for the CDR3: TGTGCCAGCAGCTACACAGGCCCATGGCCCCAGAATTTT.

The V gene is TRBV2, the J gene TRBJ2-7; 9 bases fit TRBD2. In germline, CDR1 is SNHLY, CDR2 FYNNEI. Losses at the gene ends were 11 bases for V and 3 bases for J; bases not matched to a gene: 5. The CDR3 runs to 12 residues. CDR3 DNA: TGTGCCTCACGGACTAGCGACTACGAGCAGTACTTC. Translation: CASRTSDYEQYF.

DNA of the CDR3: TGTGCCAGCAGCTCTACAGGGGTAGGAGAGCAGTACTTC. It yields the protein CASSSTGVGEQYF. J is TRBJ2-7 and V is TRBV5-6; 7 bases agree with TRBD1. J lost 7 bases, V lost 3 bases, and 7 bases had no gene match. Germline loops: CDR1 SGHDT, CDR2 YYEEEE. The CDR3 covers 13 residues.

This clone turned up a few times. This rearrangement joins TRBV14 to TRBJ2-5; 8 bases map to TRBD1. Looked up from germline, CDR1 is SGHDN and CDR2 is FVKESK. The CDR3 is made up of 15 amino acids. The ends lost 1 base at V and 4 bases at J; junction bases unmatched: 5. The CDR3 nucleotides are TGTGCCAGCAGCCAAGCCTCAGGGGGCACAGAGACCCAGTACTTC. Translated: CASSQASGGTETQYF.

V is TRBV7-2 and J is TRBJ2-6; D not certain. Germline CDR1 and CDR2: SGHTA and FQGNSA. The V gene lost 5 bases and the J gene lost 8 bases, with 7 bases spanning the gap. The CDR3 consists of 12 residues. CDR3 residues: CASSTTPNVLTF. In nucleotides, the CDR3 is TGTGCCAGCAGCACGACTCCCAACGTCCTGACTTTC.

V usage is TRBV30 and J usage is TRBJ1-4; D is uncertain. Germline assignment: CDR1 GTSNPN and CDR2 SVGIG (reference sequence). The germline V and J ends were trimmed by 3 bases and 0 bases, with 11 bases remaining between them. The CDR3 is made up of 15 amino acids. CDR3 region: CAWRRAFSTNEKLFF. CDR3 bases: TGTGCCTGGAGGAGGGCGTTTTCAACTAATGAAAAACTGTTTTTT.

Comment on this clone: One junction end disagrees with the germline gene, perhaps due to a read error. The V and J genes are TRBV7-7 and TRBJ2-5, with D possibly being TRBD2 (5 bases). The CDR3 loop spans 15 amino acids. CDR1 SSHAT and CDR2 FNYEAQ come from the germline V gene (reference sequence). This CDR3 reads CASSSDGKSQETQYF. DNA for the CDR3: TGTGCTAGCAGCTCCGACGGGAAATCCCAAGAGACCCAGTACTTC.

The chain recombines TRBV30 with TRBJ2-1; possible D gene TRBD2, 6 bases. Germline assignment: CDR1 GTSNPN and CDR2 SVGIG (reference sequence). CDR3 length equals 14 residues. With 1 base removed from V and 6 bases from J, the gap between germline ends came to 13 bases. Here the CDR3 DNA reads TGTGCCTGGAGTGGGATCGGGAGACGCAATGAGCAGTTCTTC. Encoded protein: CAWSGIGRRNEQFF. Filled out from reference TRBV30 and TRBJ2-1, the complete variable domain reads SQTIHQWPATLVQPVGSPLSLECTVEGTSNPNLYWYRQAAGRGLQLLFYSVGIGQISSEVPQNLSASRPQDRQFILSSKKLLLSDSGFYLCAWSGIGRRNEQFFGPGTRLTVL.

CDR3 region: CASSVGRAGNQPQHF. Here the CDR3 DNA reads TGTGCCAGCAGTGTCGGGCGGGCCGGCAATCAGCCCCAGCATTTT. This sequence joins TRBV2 and TRBJ1-5; D not certain. V lost 4 bases and J lost 2, with 12 bases in between. The CDR3 contains 15 residues. Germline values: CDR1 SNHLY, CDR2 FYNNEI.

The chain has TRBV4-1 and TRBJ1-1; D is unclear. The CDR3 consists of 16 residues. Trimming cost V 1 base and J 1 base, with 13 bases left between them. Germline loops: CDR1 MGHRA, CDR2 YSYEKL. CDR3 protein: CASSQGGGHRNTEAFF. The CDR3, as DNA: TGCGCCAGCAGCCAAGGAGGAGGGCACAGGAACACTGAAGCTTTCTTT.

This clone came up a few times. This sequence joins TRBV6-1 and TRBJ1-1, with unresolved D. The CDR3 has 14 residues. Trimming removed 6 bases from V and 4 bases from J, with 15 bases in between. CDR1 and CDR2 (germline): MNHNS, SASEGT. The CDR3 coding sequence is TGTGCCAGCAGCCCAGCGTTCGATGGCACTGAAGCTTTCTTT. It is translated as CASSPAFDGTEAFF.

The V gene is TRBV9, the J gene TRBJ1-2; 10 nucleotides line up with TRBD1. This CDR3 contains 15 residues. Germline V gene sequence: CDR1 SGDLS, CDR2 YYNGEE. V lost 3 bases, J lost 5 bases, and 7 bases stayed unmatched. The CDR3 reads CASSARDRGDYGYTF. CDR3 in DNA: TGTGCCAGCAGCGCTCGGGACAGGGGAGATTATGGCTACACCTTC.

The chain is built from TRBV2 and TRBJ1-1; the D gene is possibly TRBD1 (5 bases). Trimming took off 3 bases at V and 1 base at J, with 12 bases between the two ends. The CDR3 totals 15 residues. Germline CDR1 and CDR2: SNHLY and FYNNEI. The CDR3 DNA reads TGTGCCAGCAGTGATAATAGACAGTGGAACACTGAAGCTTTCTTT. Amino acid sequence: CASSDNRQWNTEAFF.

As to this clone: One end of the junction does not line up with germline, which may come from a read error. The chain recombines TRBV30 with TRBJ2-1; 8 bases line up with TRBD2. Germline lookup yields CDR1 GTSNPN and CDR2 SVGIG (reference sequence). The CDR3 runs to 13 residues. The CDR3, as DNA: TGTGCCTGGGGTACGGGAGGGTACATTGAGCAGTTCTTC. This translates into CAWGTGGYIEQFF.

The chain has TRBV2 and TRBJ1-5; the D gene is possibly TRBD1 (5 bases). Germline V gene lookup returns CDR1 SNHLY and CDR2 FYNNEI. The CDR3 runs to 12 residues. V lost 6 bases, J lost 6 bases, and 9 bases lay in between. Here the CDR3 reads CASRRGGQPQHF. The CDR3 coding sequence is TGTGCCAGCAGGAGGGGAGGTCAGCCCCAGCATTTT.

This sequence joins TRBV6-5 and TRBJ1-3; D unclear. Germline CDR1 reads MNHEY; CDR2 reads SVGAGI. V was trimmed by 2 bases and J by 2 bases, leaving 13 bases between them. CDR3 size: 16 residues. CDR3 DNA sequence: TGTGCCAGCAGTTACCTCAGCCCGGGAGCTGGAAACACCATATATTTT. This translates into CASSYLSPGAGNTIYF.

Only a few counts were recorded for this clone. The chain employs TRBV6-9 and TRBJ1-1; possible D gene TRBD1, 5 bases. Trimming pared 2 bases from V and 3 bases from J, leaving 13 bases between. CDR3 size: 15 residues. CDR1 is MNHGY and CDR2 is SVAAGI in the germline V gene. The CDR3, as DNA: TGTGCCAGCAGTTATCCGGAGGGCAGGGACACTGAAGCTTTCTTT. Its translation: CASSYPEGRDTEAFF.

The CDR3 spells CSARAGSSTDTQYF. As DNA, the CDR3 is TGCAGCGCCCGGGCGGGGTCTAGCACAGATACGCAGTATTTT. V is TRBV29-1 and J is TRBJ2-3; weak D call: TRBD2 (6 bases). CDR3 length: 14 amino acids. The germline V gene encodes CDR1 SQVTM and CDR2 ANQGSEA. V lost 7 bases and J lost 0, with 14 bases in between.

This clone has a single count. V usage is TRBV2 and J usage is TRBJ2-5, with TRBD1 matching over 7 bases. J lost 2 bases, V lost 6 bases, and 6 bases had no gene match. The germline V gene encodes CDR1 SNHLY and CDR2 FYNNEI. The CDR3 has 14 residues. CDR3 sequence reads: CASRTGTAQETQYF. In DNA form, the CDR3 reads TGTGCCAGCAGGACCGGGACAGCACAAGAGACCCAGTACTTC.